This T cell receptor beta chain was sequenced for a study of blood T cell repertoires in COVID-19 (TCRdb year 2020). At the level of the whole study: Samples covering the acute and convalescent phases of COVID-19 were provided by collaborators in the United States, Italy and Spain. The prospective study material was composed of cDNA or gDNA derived from T cells, B-cell-depleted T cells, or PBMCs. Samples were obtained from the ongoing ImmuneRACE study (first 160 participants) and from about 1,300 subjects provided by 6 global collaborators. The repertoires were released in a freely available public database meant as a resource for research on the immune response to SARS-CoV-2. Where HLA class I and class II types were available, the types were taken from metadata supplied by the sample provider, not from assay-based typing. Deeply sampled blood TCRbeta repertoires from subjects exposed to, actively infected with, or recovered from COVID-19 were included in the dataset. Nearly every sample came with metadata listing a de-identified subject ID, COVID-19 status, age in years and sex.

CDR3 length: 15 amino acids, cysteine to phenylalanine. Only the CDR3 part of the read is kept: 45 bases, read in frame from the first base. CDR1 KGHDR and CDR2 SFDVKD are derived from the germline V gene. Trimmed from V: 5 bases; trimmed from J: 7 bases; junction bases lacking a gene match: 9. Each collaborating institution followed its own protocols to collect whole blood in K2EDTA tubes. For TCRbeta analysis, collaborators shipped samples in one of three forms: frozen whole blood, isolated PBMCs, or DNA extracted from either of those sample types. The immunoSEQ Assay, a bias-controlled multiplex PCR, was used to amplify TCRbeta CDR3 regions from genomic DNA. The study's processing was this. The number of nucleated cells in each sample was estimated from the amplification of reference gene primers within the assay. To quantify the absolute abundance of each unique TCRbeta CDR3 rearrangement, sequence reads were collapsed and filtered. For each sample, productive Simpson clonality was calculated by taking the square root of Simpson's diversity index across productive rearrangements. TCRdb stores this immuneACCESS table with in-frame sequences only. Part of the clones is absent; in the studies checked, under half of the shortfall reflects unresolved V genes, and no reason is known for the rest. The DNA was the basis for D and trimming; V, J and clone size are from that table. The sample has around 180,000 clones on record, about 85% of them singletons. The ten largest clones take up roughly 26% of the sample.

The paper as a whole reports these results and caveats: How much clinical and demographic metadata was included differed by source and by participant, and the metadata was provided uncurated.

With regard to this clone: The antigen this receptor binds is unknown. No much larger clone is present one base from it, and per-base qualities are unavailable.

The receptor chain draws on TRBV24-1 and TRBJ1-4; 7 bases in the middle match TRBD1. The clonotype originates from a man between 60 and 75 years old with acute or convalescent COVID-19. Specimen: peripheral blood. The nucleotides read TGTGCCACCAGTGGACCAGGACAGGACGGTGAAAAACTGTTTTTT. The translation is CATSGPGQDGEKLFF.